The clone carrying this TCR beta chain showed up many times. Antigen: not known. Trimming removed 4 bases at V and 1 base at J, with 8 bases between. The CDR3 has 13 amino acids. Germline values: CDR1 SGHRS, CDR2 YFSETQ. Noted time point: healthy volunteer bleed at 6 weeks. RNA extraction used unfractionated whole blood as the source of total RNA. This entry comes from a study of human T cells and chemical hapten exposure. Notes on the study in general: DPC sensitization left the count of TCRs above 1 in 1000 unchanged.

MiXCR was run by TCRdb on the RACE reads, yielding one entry per CDR3 protein. Among approximately 81,000 distinct CDR3 sequences, over 8.5% were seen once, and the ten largest hold 1.5%. V and J are TRBV5-1 and TRBJ1-1; D is undetermined. The sequencing input was whole blood. This clonotype was obtained from a male donor in good health. Some clones in this sample may be carry-over from other donors' samples. CDR3 sequence (DNA): TGCGCCAGCAGCGTTGGCGGGAACACTGAAGCTTTCTTT. Translated: CASSVGGNTEAFF.